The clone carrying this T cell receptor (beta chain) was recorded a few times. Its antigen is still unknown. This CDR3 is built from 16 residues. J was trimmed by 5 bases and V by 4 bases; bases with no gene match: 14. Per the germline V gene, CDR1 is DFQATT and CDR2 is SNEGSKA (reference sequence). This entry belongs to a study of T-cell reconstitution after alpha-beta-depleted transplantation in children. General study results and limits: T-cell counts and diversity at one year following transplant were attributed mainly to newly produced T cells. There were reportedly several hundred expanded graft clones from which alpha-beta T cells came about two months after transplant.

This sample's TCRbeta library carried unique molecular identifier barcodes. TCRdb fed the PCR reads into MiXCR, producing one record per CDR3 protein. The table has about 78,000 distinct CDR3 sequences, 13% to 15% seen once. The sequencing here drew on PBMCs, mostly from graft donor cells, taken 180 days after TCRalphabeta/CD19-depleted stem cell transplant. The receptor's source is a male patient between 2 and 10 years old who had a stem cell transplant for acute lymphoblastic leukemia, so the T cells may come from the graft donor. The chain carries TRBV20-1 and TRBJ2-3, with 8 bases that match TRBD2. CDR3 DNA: TGCAGTGCTAATCACATGACTAGCGCCTCGGGAGATACGCAGTATTTT. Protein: CSANHMTSASGDTQYF.